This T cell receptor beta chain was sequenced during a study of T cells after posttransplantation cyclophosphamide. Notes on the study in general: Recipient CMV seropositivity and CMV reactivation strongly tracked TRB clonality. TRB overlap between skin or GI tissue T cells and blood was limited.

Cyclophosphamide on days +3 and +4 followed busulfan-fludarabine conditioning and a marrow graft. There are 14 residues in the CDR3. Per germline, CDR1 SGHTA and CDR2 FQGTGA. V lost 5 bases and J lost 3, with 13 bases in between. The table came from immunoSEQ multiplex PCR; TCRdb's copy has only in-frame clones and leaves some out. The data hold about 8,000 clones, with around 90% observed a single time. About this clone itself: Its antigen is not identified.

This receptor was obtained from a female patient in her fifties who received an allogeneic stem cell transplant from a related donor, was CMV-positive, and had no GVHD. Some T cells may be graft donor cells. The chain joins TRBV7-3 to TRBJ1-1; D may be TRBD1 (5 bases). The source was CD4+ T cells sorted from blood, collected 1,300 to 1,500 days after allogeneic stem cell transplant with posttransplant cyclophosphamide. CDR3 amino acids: CASSQMTVYTEAFF. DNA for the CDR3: TGTGCCAGCAGCCAAATGACAGTGTACACTGAAGCTTTCTTT.